The text below deals with one T cell receptor beta chain. The antigen is not known. This sample stems from a study of Ad26.COV2.S vaccination and SARS-CoV-2 variants. Study-wide results and caveats: Breadth measured for non-spike TCRs was similar across vaccine and placebo recipients. Reportedly, after vaccination the spike-specific CD8+ and CD4+ T cell responses displayed substantial breadth. In TCR breadth and depth analyses, total T cell responses may have been underestimated. The study found higher spike-specific TCR breadth in vaccine than placebo recipients.

Profiling relied on immunoSEQ multiplex PCR, and the TCRdb table lists in-frame clones only, not all of them. The sample has around 370,000 clones, about 90% seen once. This TCR derives from a human donor who had recovered from COVID-19. This material consisted of peripheral blood, taken after recovery from COVID-19.

CDR3 protein: CASSLANRDAAFF. The CDR3 bases are TGTGCCAGCAGCTTAGCCAACCGGGACGCGGCTTTCTTT. The chain uses TRBV11-1 and TRBJ1-1; maybe TRBD1 (5 bases). Germline CDR1 is SGHAT and CDR2 is FQDESV (reference sequence). The CDR3 contains 13 residues. Trimming took off 0 bases at V and 11 bases at J, with 13 bases between the two ends.